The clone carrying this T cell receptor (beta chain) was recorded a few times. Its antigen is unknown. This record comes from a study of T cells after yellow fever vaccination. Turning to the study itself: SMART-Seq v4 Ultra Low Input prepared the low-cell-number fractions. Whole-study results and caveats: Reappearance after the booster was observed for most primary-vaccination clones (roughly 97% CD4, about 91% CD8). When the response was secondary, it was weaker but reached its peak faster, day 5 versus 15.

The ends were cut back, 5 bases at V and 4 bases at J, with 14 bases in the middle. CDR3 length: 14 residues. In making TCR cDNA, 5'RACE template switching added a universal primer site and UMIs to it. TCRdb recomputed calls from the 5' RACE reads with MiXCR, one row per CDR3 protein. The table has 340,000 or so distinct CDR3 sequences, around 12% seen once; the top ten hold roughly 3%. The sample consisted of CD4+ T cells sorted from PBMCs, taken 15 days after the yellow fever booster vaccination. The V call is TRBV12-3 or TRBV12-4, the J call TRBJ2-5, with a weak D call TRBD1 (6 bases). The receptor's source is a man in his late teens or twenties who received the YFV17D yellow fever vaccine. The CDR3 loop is CASSLTGIGETQYF. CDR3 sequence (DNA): TGTGCCAGCAGTCTAACAGGGATCGGAGAGACCCAGTACTTC.